One sample yielded the 7 T cell receptor beta chains listed below, sequenced in a study of T cell responses to AZD1222 COVID-19 vaccine. Profiling relied on immunoSEQ multiplex PCR, and the TCRdb table lists in-frame clones only, not all of them. The sample yields under 200,000 clones, around nine tenths seen once. The material was peripheral blood, obtained on day 0 of AZD1222 vaccination. Receptors originate from an adult in good health.

There are a few counts of this clone. This chain connects TRBV7-6 to TRBJ1-2; 7 bases are a match to TRBD1. This CDR3 has 13 residues. V lost 10 bases to trimming and J lost 8 bases; unmatched junction nucleotides: 13. Germline V gene sequence: CDR1 SGHVS, CDR2 FNYEAQ. The CDR3 region has the DNA TGTGCCACCCACGCAGTAGGGGGCGACGGCTACACCTTC. Encoded protein: CATHAVGGDGYTF.

V gene TRBV28 combines with J gene TRBJ1-2; TRBD1 aligns across 7 bases. The CDR3 is 14 residues long. The trim removed 6 bases at V and 0 bases at J, leaving 4 bases unmatched. Germline-derived CDR1 and CDR2 are MDHEN and SYDVKM. The CDR3 coding sequence is TGTGCCAGCAGCGGGCAGGGGGCTAACTATGGCTACACCTTC. It encodes CASSGQGANYGYTF.

This clone was observed a single time. The chain combines TRBV28 with TRBJ1-1, with 8 positions matching TRBD1. J gave up 5 bases and V 6 bases, and 5 bases lay outside the gene matches. Germline V gene data show CDR1 as MDHEN and CDR2 as SYDVKM. CDR3 size: 13 residues. CDR3 nucleotide sequence: TGTGCCAGCAGAACAGGGGGTAGGACTGAAGCTTTCTTT. Translating gives CASRTGGRTEAFF.

V usage is TRBV6-2 or TRBV6-3 and J usage is TRBJ1-5; D ambiguous. Germline V gene sequence: CDR1 MNHEY, CDR2 SVGEGT. V was cut by 2 bases and J by 3 bases, with 11 bases left in between. The CDR3 covers 15 residues. Written as DNA, the CDR3 is TGTGCCAGCAGTTACGGCGCCAGGCCCAATCAGCCCCAGCATTTT. Protein product: CASSYGARPNQPQHF.

This rearrangement joins TRBV6-2 or TRBV6-3 to TRBJ1-1; D is unresolved. The CDR3 covers 12 residues. CDR1 is MNHEY and CDR2 is SVGEGT in the germline V gene. The ends were cut back, 0 bases at V and 5 bases at J, with 4 bases in the middle. CDR3 coding DNA: TGTGCCAGCAGTTACTCGAAGACTGAAGCTTTCTTT. It yields the protein CASSYSKTEAFF.

The rearrangement uses TRBV28 and TRBJ1-1; TRBD1 aligns across 9 bases. V was clipped by 2 bases and J by 11 bases; unmatched bases: 9. The length of the CDR3 is 14 residues. The germline CDR1 and CDR2 sequences are MDHEN and SYDVKM. CDR3: CASSLSETGGTAFF. The CDR3, as DNA: TGTGCCAGCAGTTTAAGTGAGACAGGGGGGACGGCTTTCTTT.

The V and J genes are TRBV24-1 and TRBJ2-3, with D tentatively TRBD2 (5 bases). This CDR3 has 16 amino acids. In germline, CDR1 is KGHDR, CDR2 SFDVKD. The V end lost 2 bases, the J end lost 4 bases, and 15 bases lay between the germline ends. The CDR3 coding sequence is TGTGCCACCAGTGATTCGCGGACTGTGGGCCCAGATACGCAGTATTTT. Its protein is CATSDSRTVGPDTQYF.